Listed below are T cell receptor beta chains from one sample, sequenced in a study of response to subunit inactivated influenza vaccine. TCRdb independently ran MiXCR on the RT-PCR reads; one entry per CDR3 protein. Here the sample spans over 800,000 distinct CDR3 sequences, around 20% being singletons. The sequences come from PBMCs from blood, collected 5 days after vaccination. Source of these receptors: a man aged 45-65 years who received an inactivated influenza vaccine. CDR3s leave out the opening cysteine and the closing phenylalanine or tryptophan. D genes are given only for firm matches.

V gene	D gene	J gene	CDR3 protein
TRBV2	TRBD1	TRBJ1-5	ASTPTGGNQPQH
TRBV4-3	TRBD2	TRBJ2-1	ASSRILTGLAGLEQF
TRBV10-3	NA	TRBJ2-5	AISTSEGYQETQY
TRBV15	NA	TRBJ2-7	ATSLRGVLSEQY
TRBV20-1	NA	TRBJ2-1	SAAGQTFYNEQF
TRBV6-2/TRBV6-3	NA	TRBJ2-1	ASRREGLYLGEQF
TRBV5-1	NA	TRBJ2-5	ASSLVGRMSGETQY
TRBV20-1	NA	TRBJ1-5	SAAVLFQPQH
TRBV7-9	TRBD2	TRBJ2-1	ASSTASGRAHEQF
TRBV5-1	TRBD2	TRBJ2-1	ASSEKGLAGRSTYNEQF
TRBV20-1	NA	TRBJ2-7	SAGAGFIKGSNEQY
TRBV20-1	NA	TRBJ1-2	SARIRQLSYGYT
TRBV5-1	NA	TRBJ2-2	ASTAQSNTGELF
TRBV6-2/TRBV6-3	TRBD1	TRBJ2-7	ASRRTGTGIHEQY
TRBV4-1	NA	TRBJ1-1	ASSQVVRKAENTEAF
TRBV5-1	NA	TRBJ1-3	ASSLRSEGNTIY
TRBV5-1	NA	TRBJ2-7	ASSLTYGAYEQY
TRBV10-3	NA	TRBJ2-2	AISAGDANTGELF
TRBV7-6	NA	TRBJ2-1	ASSLTVIGEQF
TRBV9	NA	TRBJ1-5	ASSVGAGAQPQH
TRBV6-5	NA	TRBJ2-1	ASSFAGPNEQF
TRBV4-2	TRBD2	TRBJ2-1	ASSQDLAGASYNEQF
TRBV5-1	NA	TRBJ2-7	ASSLGGTYEQY
TRBV20-1	TRBD2	TRBJ2-5	SARDLRVAGQETQY
TRBV3-1	NA	TRBJ2-3	ASSDPGHITDTQY